This entry is about one T cell receptor beta chain. The CDR3 extends over 14 amino acids. V dropped 6 bases and J dropped 8; count of bases not matched to a gene: 9. Germline-derived CDR1 and CDR2 are MGHDK and SYGVNS. The data derive from a study of blood T cell repertoires in COVID-19. The overall study: COVID-19 samples, acute and convalescent, were from the United States, Italy and Spain. Nucleic acid was either cDNA or gDNA, and it came from T cells, B-cell-depleted T cells, or PBMCs.

In the original processing: Using reference gene primer amplification, nucleated cell counts were estimated. The data were produced by immunoSEQ multiplex PCR, yet TCRdb's version contains in-frame clones alone and is incomplete. For V, J and clone size, that table is used; D and trimming come from the DNA. The sample lists 13,000 or so clones; about 76% were seen once. This chain connects TRBV25-1 to TRBJ1-4, with 7 bases matching TRBD1. This receptor was taken from a woman aged 80 or older with acute or convalescent COVID-19. The sample taken for sequencing was peripheral blood. CDR3 amino acids: CASSPTGDTEKLFF. The CDR3 DNA reads as TGTGCCAGCAGCCCTACAGGGGATACCGAAAAACTGTTTTTT.